This T cell receptor beta chain was obtained from a study of blood T cell repertoires in COVID-19. At the level of the study: The United States, Italy and Spain were the sources of the acute and convalescent COVID-19 samples. PBMCs, B-cell-depleted T cells, or T cells provided the cDNA or gDNA that made up the material.

Authors' analysis steps: Amplification of reference gene primers was used by the study to estimate nucleated cell counts. This table comes from immunoSEQ multiplex PCR, and its TCRdb copy is limited to in-frame clones, with some not included. V and J calls plus clone size are reproduced from that table; the DNA served to infer D and trimming. Of about 260,000 clones listed, roughly nine tenths are singletons. The V gene's germline CDR1 is MNHEY and CDR2 SMNVEV (reference sequence). V lost 7 bases to trimming and J lost 0 bases; unmatched junction nucleotides: 5. The CDR3 contains 14 residues. Sequencing was performed on peripheral blood. The source is a man aged 18 to 30 with active or convalescent COVID-19. V gene TRBV27 combines with J gene TRBJ1-1, with 7 bases lining up with TRBD1. DNA for the CDR3: TGTGCCAGCAAGTCGACAGGGATGAACACTGAAGCTTTCTTT. As protein: CASKSTGMNTEAFF.